Each of the 22 T cell receptor beta chains below was sequenced from the same sample in a study of blood T cell repertoires in COVID-19. Only in-frame clones appear in the TCRdb table, and some are missing; sequencing was by immunoSEQ multiplex PCR. The sample comprises about 200,000 clones, about nine tenths of which are singletons, and more than 5.5% rests with the top ten. The sequenced sample was peripheral blood. The source is a man of 80 years or more with acute or convalescent COVID-19.

The CDR3 coding sequence is TGTGCCAGCAGCTTAGGGCTAACCCGGGGCGAGCAGTACTTC. Translated, it gives CASSLGLTRGEQYF. The rearrangement links TRBV7-8 to TRBJ2-7; a possible D gene is TRBD2 (5 bases). Deletions cut 1 base from V and 6 bases from J, with 13 bases between. This CDR3 has 14 amino acids. Per germline, CDR1 SGHVS and CDR2 FQNEAQ.

The V and J genes are TRBV5-1 and TRBJ2-7; D is unclear. CDR1 and CDR2 from the germline V gene are SGHRS and YFSETQ. This CDR3 is 17 amino acids long. Trimming cost V 0 bases and J 1 base, with 17 bases left between them. CDR3 loop: CASSLAFSMGSSYEQYF. CDR3 nucleotide sequence: TGCGCCAGCAGCTTGGCCTTTTCTATGGGCAGTTCCTACGAGCAGTACTTC.

The chain couples TRBV7-2 to TRBJ2-4, with D possibly matching TRBD2 (5 bases). The CDR3 is 15 amino acids. Trimming stripped 3 bases from V and 3 bases from J, with 12 bases between. From germline, CDR1 is SGHTA and CDR2 FQGNSA. CDR3 coding DNA: TGTGCCAGCAGCTTGGCTGGACTGGACAAAAACATTCAGTACTTC. It specifies CASSLAGLDKNIQYF.

This sequence joins TRBV3-1 (or the pseudogene TRBV3-2) and TRBJ2-1, with 7 bases that match TRBD2. Germline V gene data show CDR1 as LGHDT and CDR2 as YNNKEL (reference sequence). The length of the CDR3 is 15 residues. The junction had 11 bases not matched to a gene; V was cut back by 2 bases and J by 10 bases. Here the CDR3 DNA reads TGTGCCAGCAGCCAAATGCTGACTAGCACAGGCGAGCAGTTCTTC. This encodes CASSQMLTSTGEQFF.

The chain joins TRBV6-6 to TRBJ1-1; 8 nucleotides align to TRBD1. CDR3 length: 16 residues. With 0 bases clipped from V and 1 base from J, the junction kept 4 bases outside the gene matches. In germline, CDR1 is MNHNY, CDR2 SVGAGI (reference sequence). The CDR3 DNA is TGTGCCAGCAGTTACTCGACCCAGGGGGCGAACACTGAAGCTTTCTTT. Its protein is CASSYSTQGANTEAFF.

This clone has only one observation. The gene calls are TRBV5-4 and TRBJ1-1; TRBD1 matches 7 bases. There are 13 residues in the CDR3. V shed 1 base and J 8 bases; nucleotides not matched to a gene: 5. CDR1 SGHNT and CDR2 YYREEE come from the germline V gene (reference sequence). CDR3 DNA: TGTGCCAGCAGCTTGAGGCTGGGACAGGAAGCTTTCTTT. Protein: CASSLRLGQEAFF.

The genes are TRBV13 and TRBJ1-2; 8 bases fit TRBD1. J lost 2 bases, V lost 5 bases, and 7 bases had no gene match. CDR1 and CDR2 (germline): PRHDT, FYEKMQ (reference sequence). This CDR3 is built from 15 residues. The CDR3 region is CASSRQGSRNYGYTF. CDR3 nucleotides: TGTGCCAGCAGCCGACAGGGGTCCCGAAACTATGGCTACACCTTC. Complete variable domain (other parts from reference TRBV13 and TRBJ1-2): AAGVIQSPRHLIKEKRETATLKCYPIPRHDTVYWYQQGPGQDPQFLISFYEKMQSDKGSIPDRFSAQQFSDYHSELNMSSLELGDSALYFCASSRQGSRNYGYTFGSGTRLTVV.

The gene calls are TRBV11-3 and TRBJ2-2; 8 bases fit TRBD1. The trim removed 6 bases at V and 5 bases at J, leaving 8 bases unmatched. This CDR3 is 15 amino acids long. From germline, CDR1 is SGHNT and CDR2 YENEEA. The DNA of the CDR3 is TGTGCCAGCAGAAACGGACAGGGATGGACCGGGGAGCTGTTTTTT. This translates into CASRNGQGWTGELFF.

V and J are TRBV7-9 and TRBJ1-2; D is possibly TRBD1 (6 bases). The germline V and J ends were trimmed by 1 base and 8 bases, with 17 bases remaining between them. Germline CDR1 reads SEHNR; CDR2 reads FQNEAQ (reference sequence). The CDR3 extends over 15 amino acids. This CDR3 reads CASSLDDRPLGGYTF. The CDR3 region has the DNA TGTGCCAGCAGCTTAGACGACAGGCCCTTAGGAGGCTACACCTTC.

This chain uses TRBV29-1 with TRBJ1-2; perhaps TRBD1 as D (6 bases). Trimming removed 2 bases from V and 4 bases from J, with 11 bases in between. The V gene's germline CDR1 is SQVTM and CDR2 ANQGSEA. The CDR3 is 13 amino acids. DNA for the CDR3: TGCAGCGTTGAATCAGGGGTAGGCTATGGCTACACCTTC. It encodes CSVESGVGYGYTF.

There are a few counts of this clone. V and J are TRBV6-2 or TRBV6-3 and TRBJ1-2; D might be TRBD1 (5 bases). V shed 2 bases and J shed 7 bases, with 11 bases lying between them. CDR3 size: 13 residues. Germline V CDR1 and CDR2: MNHEY, SVGEGT. The CDR3 nucleotides are TGTGCCAGCAGTTACCCACAGGAGCGTGGCTACACCTTC. Protein: CASSYPQERGYTF.

The chain recombines TRBV6-6 with TRBJ2-7; 13 positions match TRBD2. CDR1 MNHNY and CDR2 SVGAGI come from the germline V gene (reference sequence). The CDR3 sequence is 16 residues long. Losses at the gene ends were 1 base for V and 7 bases for J; bases not matched to a gene: 7. The CDR3 loop reads CASSYWTSGSHYEQYF. The CDR3, as DNA: TGTGCCAGCAGTTACTGGACTAGCGGGAGCCATTATGAGCAGTACTTC.

Only one count was recorded for this clone. The chain links TRBV6-1 to TRBJ2-1, with TRBD1 matching 12 bases. This CDR3 contains 16 residues. Germline V lookup: CDR1 MNHNS, CDR2 SASEGT. V shed 3 bases, J shed 4 bases, and the junction held 4 bases outside the gene matches. CDR3 in amino acids: CASSEGQGAAYNEQFF. As DNA, the CDR3 is TGTGCCAGCAGTGAGGGACAGGGGGCCGCATACAATGAGCAGTTCTTC.

This chain links TRBV6-5 with TRBJ1-4; 7 bases fit TRBD1. V lost 10 bases, J lost 6 bases, and 11 bases stayed unmatched. Germline CDR1 and CDR2: MNHEY and SVGAGI. The length of the CDR3 is 14 residues. The CDR3 coding sequence is TGTGCCACCGCCCGGGACAGCCTTTATGAAAAACTGTTTTTT. This sequence encodes CATARDSLYEKLFF.

This clone came up once. The chain links TRBV5-1 to TRBJ1-2; D not resolved. Trimming took 2 bases from V and 2 from J, leaving 7 bases between them. From germline, CDR1 is SGHRS and CDR2 YFSETQ. The CDR3 loop spans 13 amino acids. The CDR3 loop is CASSFSVNYGYTF. CDR3 nucleotides: TGCGCCAGCAGCTTTTCAGTGAACTATGGCTACACCTTC.

The chain combines TRBV13 with TRBJ1-1; TRBD1 might be the D (5 bases). The CDR3 extends over 14 amino acids. Germline assignment: CDR1 PRHDT and CDR2 FYEKMQ (reference sequence). With 4 bases removed from V and 1 base from J, the gap between germline ends came to 10 bases. CDR3 in amino acids: CASSSRGGNTEAFF. The CDR3 region has the DNA TGTGCCAGCAGCTCTAGGGGAGGGAACACTGAAGCTTTCTTT.

The chain links TRBV5-6 to TRBJ2-5, with 7 bases that match TRBD1. CDR1 is SGHDT, CDR2 YYEEEE, per germline. The ends lost 2 bases at V and 4 bases at J; junction bases unmatched: 5. The CDR3 sequence is 14 residues long. CDR3 sequence (DNA): TGTGCCAGCAGCTTCCGGACAGGTTCAGAGACCCAGTACTTC. Protein sequence: CASSFRTGSETQYF. The whole variable domain, filled in from reference TRBV5-6 and TRBJ2-5, reads DAGVTQSPTHLIKTRGQQVTLRCSPKSGHDTVSWYQQALGQGPQFIFQYYEEEERQRGNFPDRFSGHQFPNYSSELNVNALLLGDSALYLCASSFRTGSETQYFGPGTRLLVL.

The CDR3 nucleotides are TGTGCCAGCAGCCCATACAGGGCTGGGGAAAAACTGTTTTTT. Its translation: CASSPYRAGEKLFF. The chain combines TRBV11-2 with TRBJ1-4; a weak D match, TRBD1 (6 bases). V was clipped by 5 bases and J by 8 bases, with 15 bases between them. CDR1 is SGHAT, CDR2 FQNNGV, per germline. CDR3 length equals 14 residues.

The chain's CDR3 is CASSRARGQETQYF. CDR3 bases: TGTGCCAGTAGTCGGGCGAGGGGGCAAGAGACCCAGTACTTC. The V and J genes are TRBV19 and TRBJ2-5; D possibly corresponds to TRBD1 (6 bases). The CDR3 extends over 14 amino acids. Trimming pared 5 bases from V and 2 bases from J, leaving 12 bases between. Looked up from germline, CDR1 is LNHDA and CDR2 is SQIVND (reference sequence). The full variable domain, in which reference TRBV19 and TRBJ2-5 provide the parts outside the CDR3, is DGGITQSPKYLFRKEGQNVTLSCEQNLNHDAMYWYRQDPGQGLRLIYYSQIVNDFQKGDIAEGYSVSREKKESFPLTVTSAQKNPTAFYLCASSRARGQETQYFGPGTRLLVL.

The genes are TRBV18 and TRBJ1-1; 7 bases match TRBD1. The CDR3 length is 17 residues. The ends lost 3 bases at V and 1 base at J; junction bases unmatched: 11. CDR1 is KGHSH, CDR2 LQKENI, per germline. CDR3 bases: TGTGCCAGCTCACCTTCGACAGGGTGGTCTCCGAACACTGAAGCTTTCTTT. Residues: CASSPSTGWSPNTEAFF.

This clone was detected only a few times. Other DNA sequences in this sample translate to the same CDR3. The chain joins TRBV30 to TRBJ1-1; D uncertain. CDR3 length: 13 residues. Germline values: CDR1 GTSNPN, CDR2 SVGIG (reference sequence). Trimming took off 0 bases at V and 2 bases at J, with 7 bases between the two ends. The CDR3 protein is CAWSVQLNTEAFF. In nucleotides, the CDR3 is TGTGCCTGGAGTGTACAGCTTAACACTGAAGCTTTCTTT.

CDR3 sequence (DNA): TGTGCCAGCAGCCCCCCAAGAGGGGAGGCAGATACGCAGTATTTT. Translation: CASSPPRGEADTQYF. The chain carries TRBV11-2 and TRBJ2-3, with D possibly being TRBD2 (6 bases). V was trimmed by 5 bases and J by 4 bases, leaving 16 bases between them. The germline V gene encodes CDR1 SGHAT and CDR2 FQNNGV. This CDR3 has 15 amino acids.